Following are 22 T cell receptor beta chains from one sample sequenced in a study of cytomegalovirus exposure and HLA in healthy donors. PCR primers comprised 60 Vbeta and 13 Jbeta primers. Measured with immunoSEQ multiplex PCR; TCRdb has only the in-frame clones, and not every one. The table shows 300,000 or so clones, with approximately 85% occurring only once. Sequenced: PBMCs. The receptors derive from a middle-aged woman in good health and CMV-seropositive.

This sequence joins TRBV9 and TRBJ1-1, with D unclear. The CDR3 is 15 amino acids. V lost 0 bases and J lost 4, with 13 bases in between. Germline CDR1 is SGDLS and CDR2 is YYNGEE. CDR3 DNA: TGTGCCAGCAGCGTAGATGAGGGTAAGGGCACTGAAGCTTTCTTT. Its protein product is CASSVDEGKGTEAFF.

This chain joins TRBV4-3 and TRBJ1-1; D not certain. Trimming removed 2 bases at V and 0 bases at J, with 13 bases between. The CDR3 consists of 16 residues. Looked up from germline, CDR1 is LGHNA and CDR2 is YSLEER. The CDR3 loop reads CASSQSVRRLNTEAFF. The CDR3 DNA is TGCGCCAGCAGCCAATCAGTAAGGAGATTGAACACTGAAGCTTTCTTT.

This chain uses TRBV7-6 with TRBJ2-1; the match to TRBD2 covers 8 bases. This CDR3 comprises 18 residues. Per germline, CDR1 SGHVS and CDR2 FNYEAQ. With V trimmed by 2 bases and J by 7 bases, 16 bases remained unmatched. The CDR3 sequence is CASSLLRREDPPGNEQFF. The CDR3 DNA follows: TGTGCCAGCAGCTTACTGAGGCGGGAGGACCCCCCCGGGAATGAGCAGTTCTTC. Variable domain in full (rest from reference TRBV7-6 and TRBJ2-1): GAGVSQSPRYKVTKRGQDVALRCDPISGHVSLYWYRQALGQGPEFLTYFNYEAQQDKSGLPNDRFSAERPEGSISTLTIQRTEQRDSAMYRCASSLLRREDPPGNEQFFGPGTRLTVL.

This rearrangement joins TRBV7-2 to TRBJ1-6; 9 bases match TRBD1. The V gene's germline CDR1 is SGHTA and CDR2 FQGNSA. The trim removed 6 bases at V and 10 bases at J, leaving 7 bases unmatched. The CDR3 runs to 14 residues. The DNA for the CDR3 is TGTGCCAGCAGAACGGACAGGGGAGGGTCACCCCTCCACTTT. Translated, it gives CASRTDRGGSPLHF.

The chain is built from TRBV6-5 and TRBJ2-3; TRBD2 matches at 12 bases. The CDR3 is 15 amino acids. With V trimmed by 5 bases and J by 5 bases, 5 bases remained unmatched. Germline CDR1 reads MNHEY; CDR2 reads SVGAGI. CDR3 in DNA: TGTGCCAGCAGTCCTAGCGGGAGGGCCTTAGATACGCAGTATTTT. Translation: CASSPSGRALDTQYF.

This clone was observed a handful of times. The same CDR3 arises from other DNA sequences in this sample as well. The DNA of the CDR3 is TGTGCCAGCAGCGTACAGGAAAACACTGAAGCTTTCTTT. Its protein is CASSVQENTEAFF. The chain joins TRBV7-9 to TRBJ1-1; D may be TRBD1 (5 bases). Trimming removed 5 bases at V and 2 bases at J, with 9 bases between. The CDR3 is 13 amino acids. Germline loops: CDR1 SEHNR, CDR2 FQNEAQ (reference sequence).

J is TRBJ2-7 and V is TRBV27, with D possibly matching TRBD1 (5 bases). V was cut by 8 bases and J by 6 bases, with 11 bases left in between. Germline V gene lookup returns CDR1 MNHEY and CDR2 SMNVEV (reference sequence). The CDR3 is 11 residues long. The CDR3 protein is CASQGVSEQYF. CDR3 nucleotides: TGTGCCAGCCAAGGGGTGAGCGAGCAGTACTTC.

CDR3 in amino acids: CASSGRTAGNTIYF. The CDR3 nucleotides are TGTGCCAGTAGCGGACGGACAGCTGGAAACACCATATATTTT. The rearrangement uses TRBV19 and TRBJ1-3, with D tentatively TRBD1 (6 bases). Germline CDR1 and CDR2: LNHDA and SQIVND (reference sequence). The CDR3 extends over 14 amino acids. Between the trimmed V and J ends, which lost 6 bases and 2 bases, there was a span of 11 bases. Full variable domain (remainder filled in from reference TRBV19 and TRBJ1-3): DGGITQSPKYLFRKEGQNVTLSCEQNLNHDAMYWYRQDPGQGLRLIYYSQIVNDFQKGDIAEGYSVSREKKESFPLTVTSAQKNPTAFYLCASSGRTAGNTIYFGEGSWLTVV.

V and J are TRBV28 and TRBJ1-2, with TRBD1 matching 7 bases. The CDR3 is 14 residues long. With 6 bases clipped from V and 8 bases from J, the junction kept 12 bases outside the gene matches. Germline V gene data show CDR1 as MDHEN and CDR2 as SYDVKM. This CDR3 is CASREGQPTRGYTF. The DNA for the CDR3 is TGTGCCAGCAGGGAGGGACAGCCCACGAGGGGCTACACCTTC.

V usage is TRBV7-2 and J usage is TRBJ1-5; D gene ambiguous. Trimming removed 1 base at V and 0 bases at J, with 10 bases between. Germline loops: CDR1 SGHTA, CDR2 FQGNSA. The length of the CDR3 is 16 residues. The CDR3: CASSLGGSVSNQPQHF. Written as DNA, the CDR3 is TGTGCCAGCAGCTTAGGAGGATCGGTTAGCAATCAGCCCCAGCATTTT.

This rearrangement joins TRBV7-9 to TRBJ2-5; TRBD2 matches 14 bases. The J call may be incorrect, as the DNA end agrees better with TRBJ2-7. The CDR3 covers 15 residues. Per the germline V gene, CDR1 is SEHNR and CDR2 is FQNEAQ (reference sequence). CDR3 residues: CASSSGLAGVNEQYF. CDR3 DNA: TGTGCCAGCAGCTCGGGACTAGCGGGAGTAAACGAGCAGTACTTC.

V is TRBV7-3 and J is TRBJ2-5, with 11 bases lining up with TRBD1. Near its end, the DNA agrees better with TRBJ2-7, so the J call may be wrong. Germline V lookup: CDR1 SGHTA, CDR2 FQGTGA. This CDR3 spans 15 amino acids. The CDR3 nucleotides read TGTGCCAGCAGCTTTAGGGACAGGGGGTCCTACGAGCAGTACTTC. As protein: CASSFRDRGSYEQYF.

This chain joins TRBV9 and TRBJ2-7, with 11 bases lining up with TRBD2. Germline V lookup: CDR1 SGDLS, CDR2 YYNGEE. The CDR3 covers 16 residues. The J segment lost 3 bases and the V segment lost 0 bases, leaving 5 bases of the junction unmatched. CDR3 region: CASSVGWGLAVYEQYF. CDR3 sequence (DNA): TGTGCCAGCAGCGTAGGGTGGGGACTAGCGGTCTACGAGCAGTACTTC. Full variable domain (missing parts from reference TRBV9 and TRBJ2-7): DSGVTQTPKHLITATGQRVTLRCSPRSGDLSVYWYQQSLDQGLQFLIQYYNGEERAKGNILERFSAQQFPDLHSELNLSSLELGDSALYFCASSVGWGLAVYEQYFGPGTRLTVT.

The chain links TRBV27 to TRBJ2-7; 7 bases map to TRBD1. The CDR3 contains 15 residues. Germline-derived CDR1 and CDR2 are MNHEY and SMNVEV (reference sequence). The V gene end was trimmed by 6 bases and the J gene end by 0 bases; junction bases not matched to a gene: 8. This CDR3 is CASSLRQGISYEQYF. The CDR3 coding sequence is TGTGCCAGCAGCCTCAGACAGGGTATCTCCTACGAGCAGTACTTC.

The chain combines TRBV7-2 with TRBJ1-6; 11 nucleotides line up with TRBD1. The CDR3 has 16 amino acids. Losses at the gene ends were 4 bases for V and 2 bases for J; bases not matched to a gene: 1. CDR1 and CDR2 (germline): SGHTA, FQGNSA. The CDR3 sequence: CASSWTGGTYNSPLHF. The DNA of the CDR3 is TGTGCCAGCAGCTGGACAGGGGGCACCTATAATTCACCCCTCCACTTT.

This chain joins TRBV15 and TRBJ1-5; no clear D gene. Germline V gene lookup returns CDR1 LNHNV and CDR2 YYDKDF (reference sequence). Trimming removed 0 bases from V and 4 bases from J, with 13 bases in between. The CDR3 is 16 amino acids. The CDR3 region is CATSRDPLGRNQPQHF. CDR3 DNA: TGTGCCACCAGCAGAGATCCTCTTGGGAGGAATCAGCCCCAGCATTTT.

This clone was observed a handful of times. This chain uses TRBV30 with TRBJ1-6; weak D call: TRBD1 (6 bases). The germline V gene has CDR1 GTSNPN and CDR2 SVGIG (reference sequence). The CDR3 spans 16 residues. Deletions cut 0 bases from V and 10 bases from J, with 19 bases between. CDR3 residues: CAWSVGGRGSGSPLHF. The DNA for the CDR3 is TGTGCCTGGAGTGTAGGGGGAAGGGGTTCAGGGTCACCCCTCCACTTT.

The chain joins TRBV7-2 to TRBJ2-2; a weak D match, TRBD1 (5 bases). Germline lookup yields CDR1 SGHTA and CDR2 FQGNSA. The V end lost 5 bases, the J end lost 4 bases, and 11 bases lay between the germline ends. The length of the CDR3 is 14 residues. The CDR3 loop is CASSPRQSTGELFF. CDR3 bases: TGTGCCAGCAGCCCCCGACAGAGCACCGGGGAGCTGTTTTTT.

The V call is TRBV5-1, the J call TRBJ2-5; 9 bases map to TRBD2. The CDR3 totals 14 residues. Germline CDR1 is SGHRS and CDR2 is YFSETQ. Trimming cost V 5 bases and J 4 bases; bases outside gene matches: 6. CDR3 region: CASRAGGPGETQYF. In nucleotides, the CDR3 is TGCGCCAGCAGGGCGGGAGGGCCGGGAGAGACCCAGTACTTC.

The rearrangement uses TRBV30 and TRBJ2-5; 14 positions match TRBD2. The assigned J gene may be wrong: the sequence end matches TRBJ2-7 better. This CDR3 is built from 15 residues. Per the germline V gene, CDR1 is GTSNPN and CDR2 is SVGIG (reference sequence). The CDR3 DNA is TGTGCCTGGAGTGTCGGGACTAGCGGGAGAGACGAGCAGTACTTC. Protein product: CAWSVGTSGRDEQYF.

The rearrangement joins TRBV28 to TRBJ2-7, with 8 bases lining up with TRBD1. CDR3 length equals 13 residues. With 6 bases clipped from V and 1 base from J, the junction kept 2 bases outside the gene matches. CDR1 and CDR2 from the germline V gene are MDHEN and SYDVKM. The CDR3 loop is CASRQGGSYEQYF. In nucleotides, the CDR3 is TGTGCCAGCAGACAGGGGGGATCCTACGAGCAGTACTTC.

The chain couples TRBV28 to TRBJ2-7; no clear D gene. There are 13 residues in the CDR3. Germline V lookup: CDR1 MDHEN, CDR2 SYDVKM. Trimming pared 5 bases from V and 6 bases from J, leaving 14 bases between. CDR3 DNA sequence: TGTGCCAGCAGTCCCGGCGTCCAGGCCGAGCAGTACTTC. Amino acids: CASSPGVQAEQYF.